The 8 T cell receptor beta chains presented below share a single source sample, sequenced in a study of radiation and T cells in renal cell carcinoma. Assay used: immunoSEQ multiplex PCR; TCRdb lists only in-frame clones, some missing. The sample records some 120,000 clones, around four fifths being singletons. Specified time point: blood 2 weeks post-SBRT. The treatment here: 15 Gy SBRT to primary tumor, nephrectomy 4 weeks later. Sequencing used blood, obtained from a patient whose treatment included radiotherapy and nephrectomy. Receptors were obtained from a woman in her sixties with renal cell carcinoma.

A single count supports this clone. This chain uses TRBV28 with TRBJ2-7; no clear D gene. The CDR3 sequence is 12 residues long. V lost 5 bases and J lost 3, with 8 bases in between. Germline loops: CDR1 MDHEN, CDR2 SYDVKM. In nucleotides, the CDR3 is TGTGCCAGCAGTCCCAATTACTACGAGCAGTACTTC. It translates to CASSPNYYEQYF.

The chain links TRBV5-6 to TRBJ2-5; perhaps TRBD1 as D (6 bases). V was shortened by 1 base and J by 7 bases, with 17 bases between the two germline ends. Germline loops: CDR1 SGHDT, CDR2 YYEEEE. The CDR3 sequence is 15 residues long. CDR3 DNA: TGTGCCAGCAGCTTGCACAGGGAACTAGGGGCGACCCAGTACTTC. Its translation is CASSLHRELGATQYF.

The chain combines TRBV4-3 with TRBJ2-3, with D perhaps TRBD1 or TRBD2 (5 bases each). The CDR3 has 14 amino acids. Deletions cut 4 bases from V and 5 bases from J, with 13 bases between. Per germline, CDR1 LGHNA and CDR2 YSLEER. Written as DNA, the CDR3 is TGCGCCAGCAGCCCGGGACGTGGTCGAGATACGCAGTATTTT. It translates to CASSPGRGRDTQYF.

The CDR3 nucleotides are TGTGCCAGTAGTATCCTCGACAGGAACACTGAAGCTTTCTTT. Translation: CASSILDRNTEAFF. This sequence joins TRBV19 and TRBJ1-1; possible D gene TRBD1, 5 bases. This CDR3 contains 14 residues. Deletions cut 3 bases from V and 1 base from J, with 9 bases between. The germline V gene encodes CDR1 LNHDA and CDR2 SQIVND (reference sequence).

The chain uses TRBV5-1 and TRBJ2-7; D is perhaps TRBD1 (7 bases). From germline, CDR1 is SGHRS and CDR2 YFSETQ. The length of the CDR3 is 15 residues. Trimming shortened V by 7 bases and J by 2 bases, and 19 bases separated the two germline ends. The CDR3 DNA is TGCGCCAGCGCTTTGAATGGAGGGGGCACCTACGAGCAGTACTTC. Translating it yields CASALNGGGTYEQYF.

The chain recombines TRBV4-3 with TRBJ2-4; 12 bases match TRBD2. The ends lost 0 bases at V and 2 bases at J; junction bases unmatched: 2. The germline V gene has CDR1 LGHNA and CDR2 YSLEER. This CDR3 comprises 17 residues. The chain's CDR3 is CASSQDLAGGTKNIQYF. Here the CDR3 DNA reads TGCGCCAGCAGCCAAGACCTAGCGGGAGGGACCAAAAACATTCAGTACTTC.

This chain connects TRBV29-1 to TRBJ2-7, with D tentatively TRBD1 (6 bases). Trimming pared 3 bases from V and 3 bases from J, leaving 15 bases between. The CDR3 consists of 14 residues. Germline CDR1 and CDR2: SQVTM and ANQGSEA. Here the CDR3 reads CSVDPSGANYEQYF. For the CDR3, the DNA is TGCAGCGTTGATCCCTCAGGGGCGAACTACGAGCAGTACTTC.

This chain joins TRBV7-9 and TRBJ2-7, with 7 bases identical to TRBD1. The V and J ends lost 3 bases and 1 base, in that order; junction bases with no gene match: 9. The germline gives CDR1 SEHNR, CDR2 FQNEAQ (reference sequence). The CDR3 is made up of 16 amino acids. The CDR3 loop is CASSLVGGQESYEQYF. For the CDR3, the DNA is TGTGCCAGCAGCTTGGTGGGTGGACAGGAATCCTACGAGCAGTACTTC.